This TCR beta chain was observed in a study of cytomegalovirus exposure and HLA in healthy donors. PCR amplification relied on 60 Vbeta primers (plus 13 Jbeta primers). The table came from immunoSEQ multiplex PCR; TCRdb's copy has only in-frame clones and leaves some out. This table has fewer than 200,000 clones, approximately 81% appearing once. This clone was counted only a few times. The target antigen is unknown. This CDR3 comprises 16 residues. V lost 0 bases, J lost 1 base, and 7 bases lay in between. The V gene's germline CDR1 is MGHRA and CDR2 YSYEKL. Whole-study findings and limits: Most TCR sequences proved rare, with some public TCRs found in many donors.

This clonotype originated in a young man in good health and CMV-seropositive. The sample taken for sequencing was PBMCs. The V and J genes are TRBV4-1 and TRBJ2-6; D perhaps matches TRBD1 (6 bases). The CDR3 reads CASSQDTGSGANVLTF. CDR3 DNA: TGCGCCAGCAGCCAAGATACAGGGTCTGGGGCCAACGTCCTGACTTTC.